A selection of T cell receptor beta chains follows, all from one sample in a study of memory CD4+ T cells and cytomegalovirus serostatus. The assay was immunoSEQ multiplex PCR, and TCRdb's table has in-frame clones only and misses some. In the table there are 50,000 to 60,000 clones, approximately 83% of which are singletons. The sample was memory CD4+ T cells from blood. The receptors derive from an adult in good health and CMV-seronegative. Both conserved end residues are part of each CDR3. Clone size is not always given. Where it is, it says once, few, many or a class for expanded clones.

clone size | V gene | CDR3 protein
- | TRBV2 | CARSDGRYGYTF
- | TRBV30 | CAWGKGSNQPQHF
- | TRBV28 | CASRYTGRAGELFF
once | TRBV7-9 | CASSRASGANVLTF
few | TRBV19 | CASSIREGGYTF
once | TRBV2 | CASRGTGSQPQHF
- | TRBV5-1 | CASSYGTVETEAFF
- | TRBV13 | CASSLVNQGNEQYF
- | TRBV7-9 | CASSLETGGTEAFF
- | TRBV10-3 | CAISAQGNTEAFF
- | TRBV15 | CATSMDRGGLHYGYTF
- | TRBV7-2 | CASSLDNRLANYGYTF
once | TRBV7-2 | CASSLGQGVNTGELFF
once | TRBV5-1 | CASSPNYRDLDYGYTF
few | TRBV5-1 | CASRETTPMTEAFF
- | TRBV19 | CASKVSAGANSPLHF
- | TRBV11-2 | CASRTGDSYNEQFF
once | TRBV28 | CASSNSESYEQYF
- | TRBV2 | CASSPTLSSYNEQFF
- | TRBV6-1 | CASREQLNEQFF
- | TRBV19 | CASWGSTTGVTDTQYF
- | TRBV28 | CASSFSTRRAFF
- | TRBV7-8 | CASSLGRYRGPTLAKNIQYF
once | TRBV18 | CASSLRPNSYEQYF
- | TRBV2 | CASSDGGGADTQYF
- | TRBV4-1 | CASSSRLGTGEETQYF
- | TRBV7-9 | CASIGANYGYTF
few | TRBV18 | CASSPGQAYNSPLHF
- | TRBV5-1 | CASSRDREETQYF
few | TRBV27 | CASSFSPSSTNEKLFF
- | TRBV7-3 | CASSSQQGPGELFF
- | TRBV2 | CATSNSINTEAFF
- | TRBV29-1 | CSVGHQLTGELFF
- | TRBV10-3 | CAISDRGDTEAFF
- | TRBV27 | CASSLLAGGADTQYF
few | TRBV5-1 | CASSSRPGQHYGYTF
- | TRBV11-2 | CASSLLLIANTGELFF
- | TRBV19 | CASSIVTGGYTF
- | TRBV10-3 | CAISDRQTGGYTF
- | TRBV7-3 | CASSGGQPYSNQPQHF
- | TRBV14 | CASSQASGGNEKLFF
once | TRBV9 | CASSVAPGPPNEQYF
- | TRBV19 | CASSIVGQSYGYTF
- | TRBV7-8 | CASSPGRLGSYEQYF
once | TRBV7-3 | CASSPGTGDYGYTF
- | TRBV5-6 | CASSLLGDTEAFF
- | TRBV7-2 | CASSLVGGDTEAFF
few | TRBV10-1 | CASSENSSYNSPLHF
- | TRBV7-2 | CASSRDNQETQYF
- | TRBV5-1 | CASSSDRGTGGNTIYF
- | TRBV28 | CASSPRLAGGQETQYF
- | TRBV6-1 | CASREPSNYGYTF
- | TRBV7-8 | CASSPRRSRAGVYGYTF